One T cell receptor beta chain is described in this entry. This CDR3 has 12 amino acids. Germline V gives CDR1 LNHDA, CDR2 SQIVND (reference sequence). Trimming took off 6 bases at V and 2 bases at J, with 5 bases between the two ends. The data were produced by immunoSEQ multiplex PCR, yet TCRdb's version contains in-frame clones alone and is incomplete. The sample yields about 1,500 clones, roughly nine tenths seen once. These data originate in a study of tumor T cells in aggressive B-cell lymphoma. V and J are TRBV19 and TRBJ1-5; D is unresolved. This receptor was obtained from an adult with diffuse large B cell lymphoma. The material sequenced was tumor tissue. Here the CDR3 DNA reads TGTGCCAGTAGGAGGGGCAATCAGCCCCAGCATTTT. As protein: CASRRGNQPQHF. The full variable domain, completed using reference TRBV19 and TRBJ1-5, is DGGITQSPKYLFRKEGQNVTLSCEQNLNHDAMYWYRQDPGQGLRLIYYSQIVNDFQKGDIAEGYSVSREKKESFPLTVTSAQKNPTAFYLCASRRGNQPQHFGDGTRLSIL.